One T cell receptor (beta chain) is described in this entry. With 6 bases removed from V and 10 bases from J, the gap between germline ends came to 13 bases. The germline CDR1 and CDR2 sequences are MNHEY and SVGAGI. The CDR3 has 13 residues. Clones were sequenced by immunoSEQ multiplex PCR, and TCRdb holds only the in-frame ones, with some missing. The data hold over 100,000 clones, with 55% to 75% observed a single time. This sample was taken from a study of blood T cell repertoires in COVID-19. The wider study: The origin of the acute and convalescent COVID-19 samples was the United States, Italy and Spain. From T cells, B-cell-depleted T cells, or PBMCs came the material, which was cDNA or gDNA.

The rearrangement links TRBV6-5 to TRBJ1-6; a possible D gene is TRBD1 (6 bases). This receptor was obtained from a woman between 70 and 85 years old with acute or convalescent COVID-19. The sequenced sample was peripheral blood. The CDR3 region is CASRWGTNSPLHF. For the CDR3, the DNA is TGTGCCAGCAGGTGGGGGACAAACTCACCCCTCCACTTT.